The next 4 T cell receptor beta chains were all read from a single sample in a study of cytomegalovirus exposure and HLA in healthy donors. The PCR employed 60 Vbeta primers together with 13 Jbeta primers. The table came from immunoSEQ multiplex PCR; TCRdb's copy has only in-frame clones and leaves some out. Of 110,000 to 150,000 clones listed, 76% are singletons. The specimen sequenced was PBMCs. These receptors originate from a young man in good health and CMV-seronegative.

The rearrangement links TRBV6-5 to TRBJ1-6, with no clear D. Germline-derived CDR1 and CDR2 are MNHEY and SVGAGI. The CDR3 totals 13 residues. V was trimmed by 7 bases and J by 4 bases, leaving 8 bases between them. In DNA form, the CDR3 reads TGTGCCAGCACAGACTTTTATAATTCACCCCTCCACTTT. Protein sequence: CASTDFYNSPLHF.

The chain joins TRBV30 to TRBJ1-1; D might be TRBD1 (5 bases). With 4 bases removed from V and 1 base from J, the gap between germline ends came to 10 bases. CDR1 GTSNPN and CDR2 SVGIG come from the germline V gene (reference sequence). This CDR3 has 13 residues. The CDR3 loop is CAWTHGGNTEAFF. Here the CDR3 DNA reads TGTGCCTGGACCCACGGGGGGAACACTGAAGCTTTCTTT. Full variable domain (remainder filled in from reference TRBV30 and TRBJ1-1): SQTIHQWPATLVQPVGSPLSLECTVEGTSNPNLYWYRQAAGRGLQLLFYSVGIGQISSEVPQNLSASRPQDRQFILSSKKLLLSDSGFYLCAWTHGGNTEAFFGQGTRLTVV.

The genes are TRBV6-1 and TRBJ2-1, with D perhaps TRBD1 (6 bases). Germline lookup yields CDR1 MNHNS and CDR2 SASEGT. This CDR3 spans 15 amino acids. V lost 0 bases to trimming and J lost 6 bases, with 12 bases between them. The CDR3 DNA sequence: TGTGCCAGCAGTGAAGCCCAGGGGTGGGGCAATGAGCAGTTCTTC. Translating it yields CASSEAQGWGNEQFF.

The chain combines TRBV7-2 with TRBJ1-5, with D perhaps matching TRBD1 (6 bases). The germline V gene has CDR1 SGHTA and CDR2 FQGNSA. Trimming shortened V by 0 bases and J by 4 bases, and 13 bases separated the two germline ends. The CDR3 length is 16 residues. In DNA form, the CDR3 reads TGTGCCAGCAGCTTAGCCCGGACAGTCATGAATCAGCCCCAGCATTTT. This codes for CASSLARTVMNQPQHF. Full variable domain (outside the CDR3, taken from reference TRBV7-2 and TRBJ1-5): GAGVSQSPSNKVTEKGKDVELRCDPISGHTALYWYRQSLGQGLEFLIYFQGNSAPDKSGLPSDRFSAERTGGSVSTLTIQRTQQEDSAVYLCASSLARTVMNQPQHFGDGTRLSIL.